The 19 T cell receptor beta chains below come from one sample, sequenced in a study of blood T cells in healthy people across ages. Through a sample-barcoded 5' primer and a J-beta primer mix, a second PCR was run for roughly 6 to 11 cycles. TCRdb analysed the 5' RACE reads with MiXCR anew, one entry per CDR3 protein. The sample lists about 680,000 distinct CDR3 sequences; about half were seen once. Sample: blood. The source of these receptors is a woman aged 55-69 years in good health.

The gene calls are TRBV20-1 and TRBJ2-7, with a possible D match to TRBD1 (6 bases). The germline V and J ends were trimmed by 6 bases and 3 bases, with 18 bases remaining between them. The CDR3 spans 14 residues. Germline V CDR1 and CDR2: DFQATT, SNEGSKA (reference sequence). CDR3: CSAKPGHTFYEQYF. The CDR3 bases are TGCAGTGCGAAGCCGGGACACACGTTCTACGAGCAGTACTTC.

About this clonotype itself: Since a much larger clone is just one base distant, this may be a read error. This chain connects TRBV6-4 to TRBJ2-7; D tentatively reads TRBD1 or TRBD2 (6 bases each). Trimming took 4 bases from V and 7 from J, leaving 20 bases between them. The germline gives CDR1 MRHNA, CDR2 SNTAGT. The CDR3 has 15 amino acids. This CDR3 is CASSGSGGGLDEQYF. The CDR3 DNA reads as TGTGCCAGCAGTGGTTCCGGAGGGGGATTAGATGAGCAGTACTTC.

This clonotype was seen more than once but under ten times. The rearrangement links TRBV9 to TRBJ2-5, with 10 bases matching TRBD2. This CDR3 contains 16 residues. The ends lost 0 bases at V and 4 bases at J; junction bases unmatched: 6. The germline CDR1 and CDR2 sequences are SGDLS and YYNGEE. CDR3 amino acids: CASSVGSSGSLETQYF. Written as DNA, the CDR3 is TGTGCCAGCAGCGTAGGTTCTAGCGGGAGTCTAGAGACCCAGTACTTC.

This clonotype was counted a few times. This rearrangement joins TRBV3-1 to TRBJ1-6; D is ambiguous. The CDR3 is 18 residues long. The V and J ends lost 4 bases and 9 bases respectively, with 25 bases between them. Germline V gives CDR1 LGHDT, CDR2 YNNKEL (reference sequence). CDR3 DNA sequence: TGTGCCAGCAGCCTTTCGAAGGGAGCAAATATAATAGGTTCACCCCTCCACTTT. Translating gives CASSLSKGANIIGSPLHF.

In DNA, the CDR3 is TGTGCCAGCAGCCAAGAACCGACTAGCGGCCCCGACAATGAGCAGTTCTTC. It is translated as CASSQEPTSGPDNEQFF. The chain employs TRBV4-2 and TRBJ2-1; TRBD2 aligns across 9 bases. The CDR3 totals 17 residues. V shed 0 bases, J shed 5 bases, and the junction held 8 bases outside the gene matches. Germline CDR1 reads LGHNA; CDR2 reads YNFKEQ.

Here the CDR3 DNA reads TGCAGCGTTGAAGTGGACAGGGATCAGCCCCAGCATTTT. Amino acids: CSVEVDRDQPQHF. The rearrangement links TRBV29-1 to TRBJ1-5; 8 bases map to TRBD1. There are 13 residues in the CDR3. Trimming took 1 base from V and 5 from J; bases not matched to a gene: 1. Germline lookup yields CDR1 SQVTM and CDR2 ANQGSEA. The full variable domain, rest sourced from reference TRBV29-1 and TRBJ1-5, is SAVISQKPSRDICQRGTSLTIQCQVDSQVTMMFWYRQQPGQSLTLIATANQGSEATYESGFVIDKFPISRPNLTFSTLTVSNMSPEDSSIYLCSVEVDRDQPQHFGDGTRLSIL.

The table lists this clonotype with many counts. J is TRBJ2-7 and V is TRBV20-1, with TRBD2 matching 9 bases. The CDR3 is made up of 14 amino acids. The V and J ends lost 3 bases and 3 bases, in that order; junction bases with no gene match: 6. Germline-derived CDR1 and CDR2 are DFQATT and SNEGSKA (reference sequence). For the CDR3, the DNA is TGCAGTGCTAGTCGTAGCGGGAGTCTCTACGAGCAGTACTTC. Translating gives CSASRSGSLYEQYF.

The chain combines TRBV21-1 with TRBJ1-6; the table's D call of TRBD1 was not tested on the DNA. TRBV21-1 is a pseudogene locus. The CDR3 runs to 18 residues. The CDR3: CASSKRDRGGSYNSPLHF. CDR3 bases: TGTGCCAGCAGCAAACGGGACAGGGGAGGCTCCTATAATTCACCCCTCCACTTT.

The V and J genes are TRBV3-1 and TRBJ2-1, with D unresolved. V was cut by 0 bases and J by 5 bases, with 14 bases left in between. The length of the CDR3 is 16 residues. Germline CDR1 and CDR2: LGHDT and YNNKEL (reference sequence). The CDR3 loop is CASSQDWLLANNEQFF. In nucleotides, the CDR3 is TGTGCCAGCAGCCAAGACTGGCTTCTCGCAAACAATGAGCAGTTCTTC.

This clonotype was seen once. This chain links TRBV6-5 with TRBJ2-1, with a tentative D call TRBD2 (7 bases). The DNA end is a closer match to TRBJ2-7, so the J assignment may be wrong. CDR1 and CDR2 (germline): MNHEY, SVGAGI. The CDR3 is 15 amino acids. CDR3 sequence: CASSYRGAKIYEQYF. The CDR3 nucleotides are TGTGCCAGCAGTTATCGGGGGGCCAAGATCTACGAGCAGTACTTC.

The V and J genes are TRBV7-2 and TRBJ2-7, with 7 bases aligning to TRBD1. Germline CDR1 SGHTA, CDR2 FQGNSA. Trimming took 5 bases from V and 5 from J; bases not matched to a gene: 9. This CDR3 is built from 14 residues. The CDR3 reads CASSRQGVADEQYF. DNA for the CDR3: TGTGCCAGCAGCCGTCAGGGGGTAGCAGACGAGCAGTACTTC.

The CDR3 DNA is TGTGCCAGCAGTCAAAGACTGGGGAAGACTGAAGCTTTCTTT. Protein sequence: CASSQRLGKTEAFF. This chain joins TRBV6-2 or TRBV6-3 and TRBJ1-1; D gene unclear. Trimming removed 5 bases from V and 5 bases from J, with 15 bases in between. This CDR3 comprises 14 residues. The germline CDR1 and CDR2 sequences are MNHEY and SVGEGT.

This clonotype occurred a few times. V gene TRBV6-4 combines with J gene TRBJ2-3; D is tentatively TRBD1 or TRBD2 (5 bases each). This CDR3 has 15 amino acids. The germline CDR1 and CDR2 sequences are MRHNA and SNTAGT. V shed 2 bases and J shed 2 bases, with 11 bases lying between them. The CDR3 nucleotides are TGTGCCAGCAGTGACCGAGGGGCTTCCACAGATACGCAGTATTTT. Amino acids: CASSDRGASTDTQYF.

There are a few counts of this clonotype. The chain has TRBV7-6 and TRBJ2-7; a possible D gene is TRBD1 (6 bases). V was pared by 6 bases and J by 4 bases, with 25 bases between. Germline V lookup: CDR1 SGHVS, CDR2 FNYEAQ. The CDR3 is made up of 17 amino acids. In DNA, the CDR3 is TGTGCCAGCAGTTCCGGGACAAGGGGGAGTATCGGTTACGAGCAGTACTTC. Protein: CASSSGTRGSIGYEQYF.

The chain recombines TRBV2 with TRBJ2-5, with a weak D call TRBD1 (6 bases). Germline V gene sequence: CDR1 SNHLY, CDR2 FYNNEI. CDR3 length: 14 amino acids. V shed 6 bases and J shed 3 bases, with 14 bases lying between them. CDR3 sequence (DNA): TGTGCCAGCAGAGACAGGTCAAGTGAAGAGACCCAGTACTTC. Encoded protein: CASRDRSSEETQYF.

The chain combines TRBV29-1 with TRBJ1-4; D remains ambiguous. The V end was cut by 4 bases, the J end by 8 bases, with 14 bases between. Germline V CDR1 and CDR2: SQVTM, ANQGSEA. The CDR3 consists of 13 residues. CDR3 residues: CSVGASNGEKLFF. In DNA, the CDR3 is TGCAGCGTTGGGGCATCAAACGGGGAAAAACTGTTTTTT.

This clonotype was detected only a few times. The chain has TRBV5-1 and TRBJ2-5; no clear D gene. The CDR3 has 12 amino acids. Germline V gene data show CDR1 as SGHRS and CDR2 as YFSETQ. V was cut by 0 bases and J by 5 bases, with 5 bases left in between. In DNA, the CDR3 is TGCGCCAGCAGCTTGGCGACGGAGACCCAGTACTTC. Amino acid sequence: CASSLATETQYF.

The chain has TRBV11-2 and TRBJ2-7; D is undetermined. The CDR3 has 16 amino acids. Germline assignment: CDR1 SGHAT and CDR2 FQNNGV. The V and J ends lost 5 bases and 4 bases respectively, with 21 bases between them. CDR3 in DNA: TGTGCCAGCAGCGAACTCAGTTACCAGTGTGTTTACGAGCAGTACTTC. Its translation: CASSELSYQCVYEQYF.

This chain uses TRBV20-1 with TRBJ2-1, with 7 bases fitting TRBD2. Germline V lookup: CDR1 DFQATT, CDR2 SNEGSKA (reference sequence). The CDR3 spans 16 residues. The V gene end was trimmed by 1 base and the J gene end by 0 bases; junction bases not matched to a gene: 6. CDR3 DNA: TGCAGTGCTAGAGGGGAGGGCGGGAGCTCCTACAATGAGCAGTTCTTC. This encodes CSARGEGGSSYNEQFF.